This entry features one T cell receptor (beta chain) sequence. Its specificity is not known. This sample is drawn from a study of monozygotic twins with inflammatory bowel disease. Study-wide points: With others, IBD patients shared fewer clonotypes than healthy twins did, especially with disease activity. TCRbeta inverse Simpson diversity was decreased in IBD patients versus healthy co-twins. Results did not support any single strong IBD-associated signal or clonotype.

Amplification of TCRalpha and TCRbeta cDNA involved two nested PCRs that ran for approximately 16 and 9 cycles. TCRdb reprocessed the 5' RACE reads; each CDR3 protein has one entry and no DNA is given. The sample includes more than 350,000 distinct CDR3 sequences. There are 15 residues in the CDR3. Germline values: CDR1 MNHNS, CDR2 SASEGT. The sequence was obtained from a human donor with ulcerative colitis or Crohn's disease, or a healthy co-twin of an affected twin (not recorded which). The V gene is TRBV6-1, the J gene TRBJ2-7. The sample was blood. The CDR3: CASSERSAQSNEQYF.